This T cell receptor (beta chain) was profiled in a study of T cells in Graves' hyperthyroidism and ophthalmopathy. Findings and limits, study-wide: Most clonotypes that expanded in the thyroid above 0.001 also showed up in blood. A median around six months before onset, the model predicted ophthalmopathy.

The sample holds a few counts of this clonotype. The antigen remains unidentified. Cells are PBMCs isolated from 9 to 10 ml of fresh blood. Using RNA transcripts as the source, TCR beta CDR3 regions were amplified. The study used the HTBI primer set for a first-round RT-PCR of the TCR CDR3. TCRdb fed the multiplex PCR reads into MiXCR, producing one record per CDR3 protein. This repertoire shows a few hundred thousand distinct CDR3 sequences, 16% found once; its top ten account for over 25%. CDR3 length equals 13 residues. Between the trimmed V and J ends, which lost 2 bases and 3 bases, there was a span of 8 bases. Germline-derived CDR1 and CDR2 are SGHNT and YYREEE (reference sequence).

This receptor was taken from a woman in her twenties or thirties with Graves' ophthalmopathy. The material sequenced was blood. This sequence joins TRBV5-4 and TRBJ1-1, with D uncertain. CDR3: CASSFSRYTEAFF. The DNA for the CDR3 is TGTGCCAGCAGCTTTAGTCGGTACACTGAAGCTTTCTTT.